This entry features one T cell receptor (beta chain) sequence. Trimming removed 5 bases from V and 3 bases from J; junction bases left unmatched: 7. CDR1 MDHEN and CDR2 SYDVKM come from the germline V gene. This CDR3 contains 15 residues. 5'RACE with constant-segment primers built TCRalpha and TCRbeta cDNA libraries with UMIs. Via MiXCR, TCRdb re-called the 5' RACE reads, giving one row per CDR3 protein. The repertoire holds around 310,000 distinct CDR3 sequences, roughly 15% seen once, with under 25% in the top ten. This sample was taken from a study of T-cell memory formation after mild COVID-19. This TCR derives from a man between 18 and 29 years old who had mild COVID-19 (a few samples of this study predate the infection). Cell type and time point are not known. Material: PBMCs or a T cell subset sorted from them (not recorded which). This chain links TRBV28 with TRBJ1-2; 9 nucleotides match TRBD1. CDR3 coding DNA: TGTGCCAGCAGTACCCAGGGACAGGGTGACTATGGCTACACCTTC. Amino acids: CASSTQGQGDYGYTF.